This paragraph covers one T cell receptor (beta chain) sequence. Its matching antigen is unknown. These data originate in a study of CD8+CD57+ T cells in acquired aplastic anemia. Those patients picked for sequencing had displayed CD8+CD57+ cell expansion on flow cytometry. Points from the study as a whole: There were 25 to 30 CD8+ CDR3 sequences that occurred in both patients and controls. No significant difference in CD8+ Simpson's diversity was found between patients and controls.

V lost 0 bases to trimming and J lost 0 bases, with 4 bases between them. This CDR3 has 15 amino acids. Looked up from germline, CDR1 is SGHRS and CDR2 is YFSETQ. Genomic DNA served as template for TCR beta VDJ and CDR3 profiling. In TCRdb, the reads were re-called with MiXCR into one record per CDR3 protein. The sample carries roughly 61,000 distinct CDR3 sequences, around 57% recorded once. The source is a human donor with aplastic anemia. The chain joins TRBV5-1 to TRBJ2-6; D is uncertain. The sequenced sample was sorted CD4+, CD8+, or CD8+CD57+ T cells (not recorded which) from PBMCs. CDR3 region: CASSLGSSGANVLTF. CDR3 DNA: TGCGCCAGCAGCTTGGGAAGCTCTGGGGCCAACGTCCTGACTTTC. Variable domain in full (rest from reference TRBV5-1 and TRBJ2-6): KAGVTQTPRYLIKTRGQQVTLSCSPISGHRSVSWYQQTPGQGLQFLFEYFSETQRNKGNFPGRFSGRQFSNSRSEMNVSTLELGDSALYLCASSLGSSGANVLTFGAGSRLTVL.